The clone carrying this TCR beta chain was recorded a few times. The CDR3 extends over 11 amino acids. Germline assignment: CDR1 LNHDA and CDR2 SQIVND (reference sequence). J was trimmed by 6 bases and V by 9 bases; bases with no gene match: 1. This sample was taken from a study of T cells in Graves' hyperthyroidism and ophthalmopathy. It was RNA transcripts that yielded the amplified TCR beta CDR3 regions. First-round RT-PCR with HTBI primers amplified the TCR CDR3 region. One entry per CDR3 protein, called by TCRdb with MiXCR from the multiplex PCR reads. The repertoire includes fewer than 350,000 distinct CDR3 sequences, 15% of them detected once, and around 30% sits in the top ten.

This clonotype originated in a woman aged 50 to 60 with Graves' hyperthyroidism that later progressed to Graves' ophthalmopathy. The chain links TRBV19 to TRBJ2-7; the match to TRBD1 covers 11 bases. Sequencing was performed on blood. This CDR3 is CASGTGGEQYF. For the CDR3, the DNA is TGTGCCAGCGGGACAGGGGGCGAGCAGTACTTC.